This TCR beta chain stems from a study of beta chain features in type 1 diabetes. In the study overall: The number of sorted cells examined across all samples was around 110 million. General study points: When VDJ junctions were examined, type 1 diabetes patients showed fewer insertions and more deletions. TCRB rearrangement may or may not be influenced by HLA type; here this remained unresolved.

A remark on this clone: Its antigen remains unknown.

Expressed TCRB transcripts were sequenced because the entire RNA isolate underwent reverse transcription. There were 3 million to 4 million reads on average in the naive, central memory and regulatory T cell samples. Repertoires were generated with immunoSEQ multiplex PCR, while TCRdb's copy carries only in-frame clones and drops some. The sample lists roughly 230,000 clones; roughly 9.6% were seen once. CDR3 length: 17 residues. The ends lost 2 bases at V and 0 bases at J; junction bases unmatched: 6. This TCR came from a woman aged 18-29 years in good health. Sequencing input: naive CD4+ T cells from blood. J is TRBJ1-3 and V is TRBV23-1; 8 positions agree with TRBD1. TRBV23-1 has ORF status, its function being uncertain. For the CDR3, the DNA is TGCGCCAGCAGTCAAAGGGACAGGCCCTACTCTGGAAACACCATATATTTT. Encoded protein: CASSQRDRPYSGNTIYF.